This TCR beta chain came from a study of early T cells in non-severe SARS-CoV-2 infection. MiXCR, run by TCRdb on the 5' RACE reads, gives a single entry per CDR3 protein. The data show 55,000 or so distinct CDR3 sequences, 6.5% to 7.5% seen once. Looked up from germline, CDR1 is MDHEN and CDR2 is SYDVKM. Trimming removed 10 bases at V and 3 bases at J, with 18 bases between. This CDR3 spans 14 amino acids. This clonotype was recorded at least ten times. This sequence joins TRBV28 and TRBJ2-5; possible D gene TRBD2, 6 bases. Source: whole blood, taken at baseline. The TCR was taken from an adult who was a healthcare worker with PCR-confirmed SARS-CoV-2 infection or an uninfected control (not recorded which). CDR3 region: CAISYGSPEETQYF. The CDR3 coding sequence is TGTGCCATCTCATACGGGAGCCCTGAAGAGACCCAGTACTTC.